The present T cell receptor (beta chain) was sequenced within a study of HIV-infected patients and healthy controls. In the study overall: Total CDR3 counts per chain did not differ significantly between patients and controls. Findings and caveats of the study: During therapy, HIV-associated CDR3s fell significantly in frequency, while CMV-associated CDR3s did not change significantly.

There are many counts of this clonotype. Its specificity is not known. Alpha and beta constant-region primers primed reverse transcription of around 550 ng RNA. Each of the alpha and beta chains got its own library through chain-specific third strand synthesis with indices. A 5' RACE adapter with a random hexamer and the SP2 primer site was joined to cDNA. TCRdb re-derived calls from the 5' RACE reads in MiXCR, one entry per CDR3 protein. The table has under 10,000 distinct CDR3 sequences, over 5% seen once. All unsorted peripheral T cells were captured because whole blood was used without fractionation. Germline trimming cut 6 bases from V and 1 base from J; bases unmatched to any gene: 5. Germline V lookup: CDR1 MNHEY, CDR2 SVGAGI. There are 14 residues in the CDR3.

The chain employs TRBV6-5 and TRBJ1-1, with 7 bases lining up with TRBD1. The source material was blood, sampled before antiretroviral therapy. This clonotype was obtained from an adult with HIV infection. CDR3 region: CASRKGQPNTEAFF. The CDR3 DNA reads TGTGCCAGCAGGAAGGGACAGCCGAACACTGAAGCTTTCTTT.